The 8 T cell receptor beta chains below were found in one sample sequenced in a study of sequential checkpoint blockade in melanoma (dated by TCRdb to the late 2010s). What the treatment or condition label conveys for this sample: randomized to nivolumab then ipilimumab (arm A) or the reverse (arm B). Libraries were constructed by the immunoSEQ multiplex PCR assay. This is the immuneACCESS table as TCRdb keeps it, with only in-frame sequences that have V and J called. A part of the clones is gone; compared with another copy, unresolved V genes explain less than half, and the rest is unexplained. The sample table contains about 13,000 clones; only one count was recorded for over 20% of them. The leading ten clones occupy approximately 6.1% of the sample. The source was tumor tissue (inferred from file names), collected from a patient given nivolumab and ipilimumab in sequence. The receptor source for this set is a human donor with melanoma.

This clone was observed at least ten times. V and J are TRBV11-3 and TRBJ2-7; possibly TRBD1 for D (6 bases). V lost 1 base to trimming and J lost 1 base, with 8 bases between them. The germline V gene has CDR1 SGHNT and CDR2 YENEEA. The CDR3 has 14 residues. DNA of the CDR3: TGTGCCAGCAGCTTAGGGACAGCTTCCTACGAGCAGTACTTC. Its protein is CASSLGTASYEQYF.

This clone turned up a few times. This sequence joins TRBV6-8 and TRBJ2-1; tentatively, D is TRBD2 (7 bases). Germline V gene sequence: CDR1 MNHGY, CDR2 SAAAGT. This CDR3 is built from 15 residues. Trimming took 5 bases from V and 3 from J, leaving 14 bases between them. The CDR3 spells CASSEGEGYYNEQFF. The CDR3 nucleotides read TGTGCCAGCAGTGAGGGGGAGGGCTACTACAATGAGCAGTTCTTC.

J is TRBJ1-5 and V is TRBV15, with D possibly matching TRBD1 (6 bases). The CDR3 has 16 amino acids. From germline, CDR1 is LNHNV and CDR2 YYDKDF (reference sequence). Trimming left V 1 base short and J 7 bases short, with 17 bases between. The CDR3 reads CATSRAWARGGQPQHF. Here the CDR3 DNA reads TGTGCCACCAGCAGAGCTTGGGCCCGAGGGGGACAGCCCCAGCATTTT.

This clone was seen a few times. The DNA of the CDR3 is TGTGCGACGAGGACAGATCCCACAGATACGCAGTATTTT. This gives the protein CATRTDPTDTQYF. V is TRBV6-8 and J is TRBJ2-3; a weak D match, TRBD1 (6 bases). The CDR3 spans 13 residues. Looked up from germline, CDR1 is MNHGY and CDR2 is SAAAGT.

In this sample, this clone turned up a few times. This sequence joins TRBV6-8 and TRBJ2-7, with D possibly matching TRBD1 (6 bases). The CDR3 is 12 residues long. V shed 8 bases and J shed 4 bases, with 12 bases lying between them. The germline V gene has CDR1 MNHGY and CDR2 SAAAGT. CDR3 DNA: TGTGCCAGCGGTCAGGGGCTATACGAGCAGTACTTC. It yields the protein CASGQGLYEQYF.

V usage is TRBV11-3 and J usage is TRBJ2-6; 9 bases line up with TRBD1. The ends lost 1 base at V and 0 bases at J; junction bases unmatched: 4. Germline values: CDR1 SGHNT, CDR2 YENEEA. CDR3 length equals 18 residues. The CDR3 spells CASSLGGTGTSGANVLTF. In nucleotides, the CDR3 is TGTGCCAGCAGCTTAGGAGGGACAGGGACCTCTGGGGCCAACGTCCTGACTTTC.

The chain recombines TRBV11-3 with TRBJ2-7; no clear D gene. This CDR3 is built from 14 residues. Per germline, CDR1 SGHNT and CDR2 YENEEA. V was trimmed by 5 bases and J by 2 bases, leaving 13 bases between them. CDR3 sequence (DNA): TGTGCCAGCAGCCCCCAGGCCGGCGCCTACGAGCAGTACTTC. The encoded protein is CASSPQAGAYEQYF.

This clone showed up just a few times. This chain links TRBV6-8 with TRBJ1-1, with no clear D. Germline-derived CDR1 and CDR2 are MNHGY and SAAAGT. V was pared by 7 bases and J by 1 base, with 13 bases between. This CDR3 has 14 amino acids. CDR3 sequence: CASIKNAGNTEAFF. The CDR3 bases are TGTGCCAGCATCAAGAACGCAGGGAACACTGAAGCTTTCTTT.